Sequencing of this T cell receptor (beta chain) was carried out in a study of CD4+ T cells in melanoma. Study results and caveats: A reported correlation linked neoantigen-specific CD4+ T cells to CD8+, macrophage and B cell function.

This CDR3 spans 13 amino acids. Trimming removed 5 bases from V and 5 bases from J; junction bases left unmatched: 4. Germline V gives CDR1 MNHEY, CDR2 SVGAGI. TCRdb's table, derived via immunoSEQ multiplex PCR, lists solely in-frame clones and lacks some. This table has about 140,000 clones, around 90% appearing once. This clone has more than one count but fewer than ten. Its antigen is currently unknown. The chain couples TRBV6-5 to TRBJ2-5; 8 bases are a match to TRBD1. The TCR was taken from a human donor with melanoma. The CDR3 DNA is TGTGCCAGCAGTCAGGGGGCAGAGGAGACCCAGTACTTC. Its protein product is CASSQGAEETQYF.